This T cell receptor (beta chain) emerged from a study of blood T cell repertoires in COVID-19. About the research overall: The analysed material was cDNA or gDNA that came from T cells, B-cell-depleted T cells, or PBMCs.

Assay: immunoSEQ multiplex PCR; the TCRdb copy retains only in-frame clones and omits some. Of 200,000 to 300,000 clones in the sample, around 87% were seen once. The germline V gene encodes CDR1 SGHRS and CDR2 YFSETQ. J was trimmed by 7 bases and V by 0 bases; bases with no gene match: 10. The CDR3 has 16 residues. Everyone who took part was about 18 to 90 years old, and they came from some 23 US areas. Sequenced input: PBMCs or T cells enriched from blood (not recorded which). V usage is TRBV5-1 and J usage is TRBJ2-1; 7 nucleotides line up with TRBD1. The sequence derives from a woman between 40 and 50 years old with acute COVID-19. The CDR3 sequence: CASSLEGANRGNEQFF. In DNA, the CDR3 is TGCGCCAGCAGCTTGGAGGGGGCAAACCGTGGGAATGAGCAGTTCTTC.